Listed below are T cell receptor beta chains from one sample, sequenced in a study of T cell changes during pregnancy in multiple sclerosis. TCRdb's table, derived via immunoSEQ multiplex PCR, lists solely in-frame clones and lacks some. The table has around 28,000 clones, approximately 90% seen once. The source was CD8+ T cells from peripheral blood mononuclear cells, collected in the second trimester of pregnancy. The receptor set was obtained from a female donor with multiple sclerosis, enrolled in a pregnancy study. Both conserved end residues are part of each CDR3. The order of the fields is V gene, CDR3 protein.

V: TRBV18
CDR3: CASSPSVAEANYGYTF

V: TRBV30
CDR3: CAWRGTSSYEQYF

V: TRBV5-1
CDR3: CASRQGIPGGPTDTQYF

V: TRBV7-2
CDR3: CASSFDLSGSYNEQFF

V: TRBV19
CDR3: CASNVGRYALDNEQFF

V: TRBV5-1
CDR3: CASSFRGQDTYGYTF

V: TRBV10-2
CDR3: CASMGTSGIYEQYF

V: TRBV10-3
CDR3: CAISEVLVGDSYNEQFF

V: TRBV7-9
CDR3: CASSPGTGNEKLFF

V: TRBV9
CDR3: CASSVRTGSGANVLTF

V: TRBV2
CDR3: CASSTPDRGQTDTQYF

V: TRBV28
CDR3: CASSLLGGQNYGYTF

V: TRBV4-1
CDR3: CASSRKGLARTDTQYF

V: TRBV30
CDR3: CAWRVSGLLPGEQYF

V: TRBV4-3
CDR3: CASSQRDSDNEQFF

V: TRBV29-1
CDR3: CSVTLRSGRTSDTQYF

V: TRBV28
CDR3: CASSFPGTGETDTQYF

V: TRBV29-1
CDR3: CSAWGAGNTIYF

V: TRBV6-4
CDR3: CASSDQRETGELFF

V: TRBV5-1
CDR3: CASSPTGIFNEKLFF

V: TRBV19
CDR3: CASAEFRSGANVLTF

V: TRBV5-5
CDR3: CASSLRLAGPYEQYF

V: TRBV13
CDR3: CASSLASGRPNTGELFF

V: TRBV4-1
CDR3: CASSPFQGSNQPQHF

V: TRBV5-4
CDR3: CASSWGLAGDTGELFF

V: TRBV19
CDR3: CASSDSYEQYF

V: TRBV29-1
CDR3: CSVYGGRQTGELFF

V: TRBV7-6
CDR3: CASSLAGASNFHNEQFF

V: TRBV25-1
CDR3: CASIPGAGEQFF

V: TRBV7-9
CDR3: CASSLLAEGSYEQYF

V: TRBV25-1
CDR3: CASTLQGSTEAFF

V: TRBV9
CDR3: CASSVVAGGRIGEQFF

V: TRBV27
CDR3: CASSLGGVPQFF

V: TRBV5-6
CDR3: CASSDTTSGPFSYEQYF

V: TRBV7-9
CDR3: CASSLTQTGRELFF

V: TRBV9
CDR3: CASSAYGLAVGEQYF

V: TRBV6-1
CDR3: CASSEAGTGYNEQFF

V: TRBV11-1
CDR3: CASSFGGNTEAFF

V: TRBV27
CDR3: CASSFGGSGTEAFF

V: TRBV4-1
CDR3: CASSQLPQGAGGELFF

V: TRBV19
CDR3: CASSIGAGRFAYEQYF

V: TRBV6-4
CDR3: CASSEGLAGSYEQYF

V: TRBV11-2
CDR3: CASSFGGQLESNYGYTF

V: TRBV2
CDR3: CASSEGRLAENNEQFF

V: TRBV29-1
CDR3: CSGGGSGGFGYTF

V: TRBV5-5
CDR3: CASSRTGMAEAFF

V: TRBV19
CDR3: CASSMAGLDEQYF

V: TRBV4-2
CDR3: CASSLWGIGDYEQYF

V: TRBV13
CDR3: CASSTRTGHTDTQYF

V: TRBV6-5
CDR3: CASRVLAGGLDEQFF

V: TRBV6-4
CDR3: CASSDTSGTDTQYF